These T cell receptor beta chains were read from a single sample in a study of CD8+ T cells in alopecia areata. The assay was immunoSEQ multiplex PCR, and TCRdb's table has in-frame clones only and misses some. Counted here are approximately 140,000 clones, 65% to 90% occurring once; the ten biggest clones make up 20% to 25%. Sample: CD8+ T cells sorted from blood, taken at week 4, from a patient treated with tofacitinib. The receptors were gathered from a human donor with alopecia areata. Each CDR3 is given with its conserved first and last residue. The order of the fields is clone size, D gene, V gene, J gene, CDR3 protein, CDR3 DNA. The D gene is left open where the match is weak. Not all rows give a size; the values are once, few, many and, for expanded clones, a class.

NA	NA	TRBV7-8	TRBJ2-3	CASSPAGGTDTQYF	TGTGCCAGCAGCCCGGCAGGGGGCACAGATACGCAGTATTTT
NA	NA	TRBV9	TRBJ2-3	CASSTGVVDTQYF	TGTGCCAGCAGCACAGGAGTCGTAGATACGCAGTATTTT
NA	TRBD2	TRBV7-6	TRBJ2-7	CASSPRTSGGPLPYEQYF	TGTGCCAGCAGCCCAAGGACTAGCGGGGGCCCCCTTCCCTACGAGCAGTACTTC
few	NA	TRBV21-1	TRBJ2-5	CASSKLSIGQYF	TGTGCCAGCAGCAAATTGAGTATAGGCCAGTACTTC
NA	NA	TRBV5-1	TRBJ2-7	CASSRPGTIYEQYF	TGCGCCAGCAGCAGACCGGGAACCATCTACGAGCAGTACTTC
NA	NA	TRBV19	TRBJ1-6	CASSAFDTMNSPLHF	TGTGCCAGTAGTGCGTTCGATACTATGAATTCACCCCTCCACTTT
NA	TRBD2	TRBV10-2	TRBJ2-7	CASSEGLVAYEQYF	TGCGCCAGCAGTGAGGGACTAGTGGCCTACGAGCAGTACTTC
once	TRBD1	TRBV18	TRBJ2-7	CASSPRTGGTYEQYF	TGTGCCAGCTCACCACGTACAGGGGGGACCTACGAGCAGTACTTC
NA	TRBD1	TRBV4-2	TRBJ2-7	CASSQDFQGVPYEQYF	TGTGCCAGCAGCCAAGACTTCCAGGGGGTACCCTACGAGCAGTACTTC
few	NA	TRBV9	TRBJ2-3	CASSPRGSSTDTQYF	TGTGCCAGCAGCCCTCGGGGAAGCAGCACAGATACGCAGTATTTT
NA	NA	TRBV5-6	TRBJ2-7	CASSLGAYRGEQYF	TGTGCCAGCAGCTTGGGCGCCTATAGGGGCGAGCAGTACTTC
NA	NA	TRBV6-5	TRBJ2-5	CASSYGPGATETQYF	TGTGCCAGCAGTTACGGGCCGGGGGCGACGGAGACCCAGTACTTC
NA	NA	TRBV5-6	TRBJ1-1	CASSLVTGEAFF	TGTGCCAGCAGCTTGGTTACAGGGGAAGCTTTCTTT
NA	NA	TRBV27	TRBJ1-6	CASSLGGGSPLHF	TGTGCCAGCAGTTTGGGAGGGGGATCACCCCTCCACTTT
medium-sized	TRBD2	TRBV7-8	TRBJ2-1	CASSPTSGSSYNEQFF	TGTGCCAGCAGCCCGACTAGCGGGAGCTCCTACAATGAGCAGTTCTTC
NA	TRBD1	TRBV6-5	TRBJ1-1	CASSPRTGVGEAFF	TGTGCCAGCAGTCCTAGGACAGGGGTGGGTGAAGCTTTCTTT
NA	TRBD2	TRBV5-1	TRBJ2-5	CASSPASGGLQETQYF	TGCGCCAGCAGCCCAGCTAGCGGGGGCCTACAAGAGACCCAGTACTTC
NA	NA	TRBV6-5	TRBJ2-3	CASSYSGSEADTQYF	TGTGCCAGCAGTTACTCAGGTAGCGAGGCAGATACGCAGTATTTT
once	TRBD1	TRBV30	TRBJ1-6	CAWTPGQLGSPLHF	TGTGCCTGGACCCCGGGACAGCTTGGTTCACCCCTCCACTTT
NA	NA	TRBV5-5	TRBJ2-5	CASNPRHRQLQETQYF	TGTGCCAGCAACCCCAGGCACCGACAATTACAAGAGACCCAGTACTTC
few	TRBD2	TRBV6-5	TRBJ2-1	CASSYVAGGAGEQFF	TGTGCCAGCAGTTACGTAGCGGGGGGCGCGGGAGAGCAGTTCTTC
NA	TRBD1	TRBV4-3	TRBJ1-6	CASRTDRGYNSPLHF	TGCGCCAGCAGGACGGACAGGGGCTATAATTCACCCCTCCACTTT
NA	NA	TRBV9	TRBJ2-7	CASSVGQLSSYEQYF	TGTGCCAGCAGCGTAGGACAGTTGAGCTCCTACGAGCAGTACTTC
once	NA	TRBV6-6	TRBJ2-6	CASSYAGANVLTF	TGTGCCAGCAGTTATGCTGGGGCCAACGTCCTGACTTTC
NA	NA	TRBV15	TRBJ2-5	CATSIGAYQETQYF	TGTGCCACCAGCATCGGGGCCTACCAAGAGACCCAGTACTTC
NA	TRBD2	TRBV2	TRBJ2-5	CASRPTSGGQETQYF	TGTGCCAGCAGGCCGACTAGCGGGGGGCAAGAGACCCAGTACTTC
NA	NA	TRBV2	TRBJ2-7	CASRDTGYEQYF	TGTGCCAGCAGGGACACAGGGTACGAGCAGTACTTC
NA	NA	TRBV30	TRBJ2-7	CAWTESNSYEQYF	TGTGCCTGGACTGAAAGTAATTCCTACGAGCAGTACTTC